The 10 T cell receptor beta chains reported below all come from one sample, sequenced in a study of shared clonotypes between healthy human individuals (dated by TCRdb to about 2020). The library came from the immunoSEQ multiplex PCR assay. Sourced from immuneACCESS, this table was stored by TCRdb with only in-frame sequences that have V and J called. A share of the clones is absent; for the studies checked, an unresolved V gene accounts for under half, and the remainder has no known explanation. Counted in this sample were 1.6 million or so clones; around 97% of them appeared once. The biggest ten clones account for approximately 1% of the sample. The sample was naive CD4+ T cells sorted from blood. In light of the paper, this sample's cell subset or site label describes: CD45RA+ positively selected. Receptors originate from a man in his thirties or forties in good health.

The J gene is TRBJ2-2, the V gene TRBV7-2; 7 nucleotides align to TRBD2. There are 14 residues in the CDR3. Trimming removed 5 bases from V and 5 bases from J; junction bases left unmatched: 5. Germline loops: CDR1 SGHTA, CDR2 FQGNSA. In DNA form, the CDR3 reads TGTGCCAGCAGCCGGCCGGGGGGAACCGGGGAGCTGTTTTTT. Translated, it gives CASSRPGGTGELFF.

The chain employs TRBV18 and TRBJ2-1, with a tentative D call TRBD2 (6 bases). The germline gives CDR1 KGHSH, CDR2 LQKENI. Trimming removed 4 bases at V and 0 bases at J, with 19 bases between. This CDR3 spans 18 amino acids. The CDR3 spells CASSRNNPGTSSYNEQFF. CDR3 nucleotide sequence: TGTGCCAGCTCACGAAATAACCCCGGGACTTCCTCCTACAATGAGCAGTTCTTC.

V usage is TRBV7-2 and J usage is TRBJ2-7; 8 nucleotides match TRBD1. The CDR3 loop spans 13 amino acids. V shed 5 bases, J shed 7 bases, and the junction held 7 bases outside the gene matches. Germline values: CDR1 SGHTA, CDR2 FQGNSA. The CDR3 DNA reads TGTGCCAGCAGCCCGGACAGGGTGGGGGAGCAGTACTTC. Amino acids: CASSPDRVGEQYF.

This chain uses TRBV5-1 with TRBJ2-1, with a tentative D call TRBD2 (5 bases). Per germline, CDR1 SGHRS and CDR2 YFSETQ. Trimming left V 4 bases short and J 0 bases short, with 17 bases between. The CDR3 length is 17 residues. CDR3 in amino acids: CASSPNLAQSSYNEQFF. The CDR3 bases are TGCGCCAGCAGCCCCAACCTAGCCCAGAGCTCCTACAATGAGCAGTTCTTC. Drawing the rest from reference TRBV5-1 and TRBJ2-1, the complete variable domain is KAGVTQTPRYLIKTRGQQVTLSCSPISGHRSVSWYQQTPGQGLQFLFEYFSETQRNKGNFPGRFSGRQFSNSRSEMNVSTLELGDSALYLCASSPNLAQSSYNEQFFGPGTRLTVL.

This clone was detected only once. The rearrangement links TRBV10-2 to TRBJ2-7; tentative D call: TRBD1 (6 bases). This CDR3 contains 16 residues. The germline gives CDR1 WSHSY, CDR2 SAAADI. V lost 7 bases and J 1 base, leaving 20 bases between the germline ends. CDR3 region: CASTKPGQIQSYEQYF. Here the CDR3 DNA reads TGCGCCAGCACTAAGCCCGGACAGATCCAATCCTACGAGCAGTACTTC.

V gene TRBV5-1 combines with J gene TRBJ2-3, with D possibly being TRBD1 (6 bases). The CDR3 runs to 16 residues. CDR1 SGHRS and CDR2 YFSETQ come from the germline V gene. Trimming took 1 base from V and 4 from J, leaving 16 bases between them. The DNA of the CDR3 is TGCGCCAGCAGCTTGAATACAGGGCTCAGGGCAGATACGCAGTATTTT. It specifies CASSLNTGLRADTQYF. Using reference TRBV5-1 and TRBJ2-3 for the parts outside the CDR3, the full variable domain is KAGVTQTPRYLIKTRGQQVTLSCSPISGHRSVSWYQQTPGQGLQFLFEYFSETQRNKGNFPGRFSGRQFSNSRSEMNVSTLELGDSALYLCASSLNTGLRADTQYFGPGTRLTVL.

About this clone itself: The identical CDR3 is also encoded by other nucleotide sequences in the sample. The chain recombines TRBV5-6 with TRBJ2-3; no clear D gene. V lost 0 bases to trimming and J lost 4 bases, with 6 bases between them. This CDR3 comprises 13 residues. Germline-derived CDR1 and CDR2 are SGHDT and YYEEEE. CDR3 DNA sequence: TGTGCCAGCAGCTTGGCGGGTCCAGATACGCAGTATTTT. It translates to CASSLAGPDTQYF.

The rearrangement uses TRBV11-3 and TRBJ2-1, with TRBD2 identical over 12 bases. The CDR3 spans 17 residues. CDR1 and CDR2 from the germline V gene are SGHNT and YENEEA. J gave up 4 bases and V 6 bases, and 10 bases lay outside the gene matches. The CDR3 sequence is CASSLRTTSGGYNEQFF. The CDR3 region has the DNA TGTGCCAGCAGTCTTAGAACTACTAGCGGGGGGTACAATGAGCAGTTCTTC.

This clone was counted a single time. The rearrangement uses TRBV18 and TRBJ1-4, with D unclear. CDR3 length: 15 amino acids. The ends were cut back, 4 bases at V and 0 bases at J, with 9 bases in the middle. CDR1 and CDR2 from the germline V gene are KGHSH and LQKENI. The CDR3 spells CASSLLRSTNEKLFF. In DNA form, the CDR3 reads TGTGCCAGCTCACTTCTCAGGTCAACTAATGAAAAACTGTTTTTT.

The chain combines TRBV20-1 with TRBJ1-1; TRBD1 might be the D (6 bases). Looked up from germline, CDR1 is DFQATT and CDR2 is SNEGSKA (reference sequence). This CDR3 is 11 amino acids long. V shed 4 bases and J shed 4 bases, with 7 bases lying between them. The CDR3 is CSAMTGTEAFF. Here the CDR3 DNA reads TGCAGTGCTATGACAGGCACTGAAGCTTTCTTT.